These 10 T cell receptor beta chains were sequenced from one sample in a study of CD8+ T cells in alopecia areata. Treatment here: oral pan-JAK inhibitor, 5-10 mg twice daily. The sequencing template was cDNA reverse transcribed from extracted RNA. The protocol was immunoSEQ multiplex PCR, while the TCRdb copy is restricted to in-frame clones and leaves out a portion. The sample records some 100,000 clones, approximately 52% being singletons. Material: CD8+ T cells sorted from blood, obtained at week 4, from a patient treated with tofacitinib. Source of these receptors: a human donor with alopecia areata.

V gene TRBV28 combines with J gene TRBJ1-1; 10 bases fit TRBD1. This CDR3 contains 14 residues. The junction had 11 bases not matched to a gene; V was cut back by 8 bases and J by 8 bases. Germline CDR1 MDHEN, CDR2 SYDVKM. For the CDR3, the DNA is TGTGCCAGCCGGGACAGGGGAATTCTCGTCGAAGCTTTCTTT. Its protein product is CASRDRGILVEAFF.

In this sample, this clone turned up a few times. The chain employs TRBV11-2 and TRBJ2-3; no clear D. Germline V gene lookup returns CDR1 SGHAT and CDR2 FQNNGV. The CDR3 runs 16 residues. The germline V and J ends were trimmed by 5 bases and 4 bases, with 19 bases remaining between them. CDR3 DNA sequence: TGTGCCAGCAGCGTATATCCAAAGGGCGATCCAGATACGCAGTATTTT. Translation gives CASSVYPKGDPDTQYF. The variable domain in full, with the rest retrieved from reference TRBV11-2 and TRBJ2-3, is EAGVAQSPRYKIIEKRQSVAFWCNPISGHATLYWYQQILGQGPKLLIQFQNNGVVDDSQLPKDRFSAERLKGVDSTLKIQPAKLEDSAVYLCASSVYPKGDPDTQYFGPGTRLTVL.

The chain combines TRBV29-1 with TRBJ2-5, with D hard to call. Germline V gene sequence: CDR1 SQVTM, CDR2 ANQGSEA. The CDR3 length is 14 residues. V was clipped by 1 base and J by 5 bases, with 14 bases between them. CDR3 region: CSVEADSGRETQYF. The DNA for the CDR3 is TGCAGCGTTGAAGCCGACTCAGGCCGGGAGACCCAGTACTTC.

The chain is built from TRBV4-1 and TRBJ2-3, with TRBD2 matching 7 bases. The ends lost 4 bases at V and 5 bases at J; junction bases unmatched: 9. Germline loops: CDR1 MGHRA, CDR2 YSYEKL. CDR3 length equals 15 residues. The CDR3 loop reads CASSLTRGGRDTQYF. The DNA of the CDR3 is TGCGCCAGCAGCCTTACAAGGGGCGGGAGAGATACGCAGTATTTT.

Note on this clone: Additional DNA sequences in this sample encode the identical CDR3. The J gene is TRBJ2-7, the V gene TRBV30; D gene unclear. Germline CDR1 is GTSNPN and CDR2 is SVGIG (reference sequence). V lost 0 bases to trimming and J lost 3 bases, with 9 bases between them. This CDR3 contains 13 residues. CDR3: CAWSVLQGYEQYF. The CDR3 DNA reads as TGTGCCTGGAGTGTACTGCAAGGCTACGAGCAGTACTTC.

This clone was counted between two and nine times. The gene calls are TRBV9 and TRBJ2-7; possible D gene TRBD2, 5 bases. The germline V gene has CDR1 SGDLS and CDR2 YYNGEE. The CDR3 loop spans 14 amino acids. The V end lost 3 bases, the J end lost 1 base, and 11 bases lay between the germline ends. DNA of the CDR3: TGTGCCAGCAGCGCCTACACGGGATCCTACGAGCAGTACTTC. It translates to CASSAYTGSYEQYF.

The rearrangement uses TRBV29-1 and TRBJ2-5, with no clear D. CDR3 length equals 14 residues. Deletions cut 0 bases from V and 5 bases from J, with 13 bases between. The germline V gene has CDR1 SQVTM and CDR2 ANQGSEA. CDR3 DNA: TGCAGCGTTGAAGATGCGGCCCTCGGGGAGACCCAGTACTTC. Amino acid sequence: CSVEDAALGETQYF.

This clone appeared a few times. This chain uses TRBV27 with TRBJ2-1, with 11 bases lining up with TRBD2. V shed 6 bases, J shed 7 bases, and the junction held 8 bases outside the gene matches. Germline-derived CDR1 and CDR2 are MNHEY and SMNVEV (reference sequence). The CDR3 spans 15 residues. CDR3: CASRVAGGPGNEQFF. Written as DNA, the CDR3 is TGTGCCAGCAGAGTAGCGGGGGGGCCGGGAAATGAGCAGTTCTTC.

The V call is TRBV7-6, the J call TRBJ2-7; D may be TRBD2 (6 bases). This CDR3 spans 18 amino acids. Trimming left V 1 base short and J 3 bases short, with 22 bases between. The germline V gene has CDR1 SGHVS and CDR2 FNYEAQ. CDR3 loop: CASSLGFSPSAEFYEQYF. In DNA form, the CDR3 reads TGTGCCAGCAGCTTAGGCTTTTCCCCTAGCGCCGAATTCTACGAGCAGTACTTC.

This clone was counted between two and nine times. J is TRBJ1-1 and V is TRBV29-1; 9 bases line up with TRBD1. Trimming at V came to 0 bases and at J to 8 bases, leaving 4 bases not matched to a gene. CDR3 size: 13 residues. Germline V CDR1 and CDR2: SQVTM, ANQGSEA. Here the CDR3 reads CSVEEETGGEAFF. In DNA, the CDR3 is TGCAGCGTTGAAGAGGAGACAGGGGGGGAAGCTTTCTTT.